The 16 T cell receptor beta chains in this list originate from one sample, sequenced in a study of T-cell reconstitution after alpha-beta-depleted transplantation in children. The authors prepared the TCRbeta library with unique molecular identifiers. TCRdb reanalysed the PCR reads using MiXCR and keeps one entry per CDR3 protein. The sample lists fewer than 700,000 distinct CDR3 sequences; roughly 13% were seen once. The source material was PBMCs, mostly from graft donor cells, sampled 360 days after TCRalphabeta/CD19-depleted stem cell transplant. All receptors derive from a male patient between 5 and 17 years old who had a stem cell transplant for acute myeloid leukemia, so the T cells may come from the graft donor.

This sequence joins TRBV4-2 and TRBJ2-7, with TRBD1 matching 10 bases. Germline V gene data show CDR1 as LGHNA and CDR2 as YNFKEQ. The trim removed 2 bases at V and 5 bases at J, leaving 6 bases unmatched. The CDR3 has 15 amino acids. In DNA, the CDR3 is TGTGCCAGCAGCCAACCGGGACAGGGGAACAACGAGCAGTACTTC. Protein sequence: CASSQPGQGNNEQYF.

The rearrangement links TRBV7-2 to TRBJ2-1; TRBD2 matches at 10 bases. V lost 6 bases and J lost 1; bases outside the gene matches: 6. CDR3 length equals 16 residues. CDR1 and CDR2 from the germline V gene are SGHTA and FQGNSA. The CDR3: CASSYTSGVSYNEQFF. CDR3 bases: TGTGCCAGCAGTTACACTAGCGGGGTATCCTACAATGAGCAGTTCTTC. Full variable domain (missing parts from reference TRBV7-2 and TRBJ2-1): GAGVSQSPSNKVTEKGKDVELRCDPISGHTALYWYRQSLGQGLEFLIYFQGNSAPDKSGLPSDRFSAERTGGSVSTLTIQRTQQEDSAVYLCASSYTSGVSYNEQFFGPGTRLTVL.

The chain links TRBV12-3 or TRBV12-4 to TRBJ1-6; 11 bases map to TRBD1. The CDR3 length is 18 residues. J was trimmed by 1 base and V by 5 bases; bases with no gene match: 7. The CDR3 DNA reads TGTGCCAGCAGTCCCGGGACAGGGGGAATATCCTATAATTCACCCCTCCACTTT. The encoded protein is CASSPGTGGISYNSPLHF.

J is TRBJ1-1 and V is TRBV25-1, with D possibly matching TRBD1 (6 bases). V lost 6 bases and J lost 6, with 14 bases in between. Germline lookup yields CDR1 MGHDK and CDR2 SYGVNS. This CDR3 has 13 residues. CDR3 protein: CASRIGGVPEAFF. CDR3 DNA sequence: TGTGCCAGCAGAATTGGGGGCGTCCCTGAAGCTTTCTTT.

This clonotype was counted ten times or more. The J gene is TRBJ2-5, the V gene TRBV10-3; tentative D call: TRBD2 (5 bases). Deletions cut 2 bases from V and 3 bases from J, with 13 bases between. This CDR3 is 15 amino acids long. Germline V CDR1 and CDR2: ENHRY, SYGVKD. Here the CDR3 DNA reads TGTGCCATCAGTGAGACTAGTAGTTTTGAAGAGACCCAGTACTTC. Its translation is CAISETSSFEETQYF.

This clonotype was detected a few times. The rearrangement uses TRBV28 and TRBJ2-7; possibly TRBD2 for D (7 bases). The V and J ends lost 6 bases and 6 bases respectively, with 30 bases between them. Germline CDR1 is MDHEN and CDR2 is SYDVKM. The CDR3 is 18 residues long. The CDR3: CASSMPIRRVGRGGEQYF. CDR3 nucleotides: TGTGCCAGCAGCATGCCTATTAGAAGAGTGGGGAGGGGGGGCGAGCAGTACTTC. Together with reference TRBV28 and TRBJ2-7, the CDR3 gives the full variable domain: DVKVTQSSRYLVKRTGEKVFLECVQDMDHENMFWYRQDPGLGLRLIYFSYDVKMKEKGDIPEGYSVSREKKERFSLILESASTNQTSMYLCASSMPIRRVGRGGEQYFGPGTRLTVT.

V gene TRBV27 combines with J gene TRBJ2-7; 7 nucleotides line up with TRBD2. Trimming cost V 2 bases and J 6 bases; bases outside gene matches: 16. There are 17 residues in the CDR3. Germline CDR1 reads MNHEY; CDR2 reads SMNVEV (reference sequence). The CDR3 DNA follows: TGTGCCAGCAGTTTAGCTCCACCGGGCGCGGGAGTATCCGAGCAGTACTTC. Translated: CASSLAPPGAGVSEQYF.

V and J are TRBV6-5 and TRBJ2-3; TRBD2 matches 8 bases. V shed 0 bases, J shed 4 bases, and the junction held 6 bases outside the gene matches. CDR1 MNHEY and CDR2 SVGAGI come from the germline V gene. The CDR3 loop spans 16 amino acids. CDR3 amino acids: CASSYSGGAPADTQYF. The DNA for the CDR3 is TGTGCCAGCAGTTACTCCGGGGGGGCCCCCGCAGATACGCAGTATTTT.

The J gene is TRBJ1-2, the V gene TRBV20-1; D is unresolved. Deletions cut 4 bases from V and 0 bases from J, with 9 bases between. This CDR3 contains 13 residues. In germline, CDR1 is DFQATT, CDR2 SNEGSKA (reference sequence). Here the CDR3 DNA reads TGCAGTGCTATCCCGGGATCTAACTATGGCTACACCTTC. Its translation: CSAIPGSNYGYTF.

This clonotype was detected many times. The V and J genes are TRBV7-2 and TRBJ2-3, with a possible D match to TRBD1 (5 bases). The length of the CDR3 is 15 residues. With 5 bases removed from V and 2 bases from J, the gap between germline ends came to 14 bases. Germline CDR1 is SGHTA and CDR2 is FQGNSA. This chain's CDR3 is CASSPSQGFTDTQYF. The CDR3 nucleotides are TGTGCCAGCAGCCCCAGTCAGGGATTCACAGATACGCAGTATTTT.

This clonotype was seen a handful of times. This chain joins TRBV7-2 and TRBJ2-5; 9 nucleotides line up with TRBD1. The trim removed 5 bases at V and 2 bases at J, leaving 9 bases unmatched. The CDR3 runs 16 residues. The V gene's germline CDR1 is SGHTA and CDR2 FQGNSA. The CDR3 nucleotides are TGTGCCAGCAGCATTTCACAGGGGGCCAAACAAGAGACCCAGTACTTC. Translating gives CASSISQGAKQETQYF.

This clonotype has a handful of counts. The V and J genes are TRBV6-5 and TRBJ2-6; D possibly corresponds to TRBD1 (6 bases). V lost 6 bases and J 2 bases, leaving 11 bases between the germline ends. The CDR3 is 15 amino acids. CDR1 is MNHEY and CDR2 is SVGAGI in the germline V gene. DNA of the CDR3: TGTGCCAGCAGCGACTCAGGGGCTGGGGCCAACGTCCTGACTTTC. The encoded protein is CASSDSGAGANVLTF.

The table lists this clonotype with many counts. The chain carries TRBV28 and TRBJ2-7; 9 positions agree with TRBD2. The CDR3 runs 18 residues. CDR1 is MDHEN and CDR2 is SYDVKM in the germline V gene. Trimming at V came to 1 base and at J to 0 bases, leaving 10 bases not matched to a gene. The CDR3 region is CASSLSASGAKVSYEQYF. The CDR3 DNA is TGTGCCAGCAGTTTATCGGCTAGCGGGGCTAAAGTCTCCTACGAGCAGTACTTC.

This chain connects TRBV7-9 to TRBJ2-7, with 9 positions matching TRBD1. Trimming at V came to 4 bases and at J to 6 bases, leaving 7 bases not matched to a gene. CDR3 length: 14 amino acids. The germline gives CDR1 SEHNR, CDR2 FQNEAQ (reference sequence). CDR3 sequence (DNA): TGTGCCAGCAGCTCCGGGACAGGGAAGGGCGAGCAGTACTTC. Protein sequence: CASSSGTGKGEQYF. Complete variable domain (other parts from reference TRBV7-9 and TRBJ2-7): DTGVSQNPRHKITKRGQNVTFRCDPISEHNRLYWYRQTLGQGPEFLTYFQNEAQLEKSRLLSDRFSAERPKGSFSTLEIQRTEQGDSAMYLCASSSGTGKGEQYFGPGTRLTVT.

This clonotype was recorded a few times. V and J are TRBV20-1 and TRBJ1-1; unclear D gene. V was shortened by 3 bases and J by 6 bases, with 14 bases between the two germline ends. This CDR3 region has 13 residues. From germline, CDR1 is DFQATT and CDR2 SNEGSKA (reference sequence). CDR3: CSASEPGRAEAFF. DNA for the CDR3: TGCAGTGCTAGCGAGCCAGGAAGGGCTGAAGCTTTCTTT.

This chain joins TRBV10-3 and TRBJ2-3; 7 positions agree with TRBD2. CDR3 size: 20 residues. The J segment lost 1 base and the V segment lost 8 bases, leaving 24 bases of the junction unmatched. Germline CDR1 ENHRY, CDR2 SYGVKD. The CDR3 spells CAIADWWGAGPGWGTDTQYF. The CDR3 coding sequence is TGTGCCATCGCGGACTGGTGGGGAGCGGGACCTGGGTGGGGCACAGATACGCAGTATTTT.